The present TCR beta chain was sequenced within a study of response to subunit inactivated influenza vaccine. General study findings and limits: Authors suggested each seasonal influenza vaccination recruits few new T cells.

Comment on this clonotype: Antigen unknown.

TCRdb independently ran MiXCR on the RT-PCR reads; one entry per CDR3 protein. The profile shows 550,000 to 600,000 distinct CDR3 sequences, about 12% of them singletons. This CDR3 is 15 amino acids long. Germline-derived CDR1 and CDR2 are MGHRA and YSYEKL. Trimming cost V 3 bases and J 3 bases; bases outside gene matches: 2. The sample here was PBMCs from blood, taken on the day of vaccination. V is TRBV4-1 and J is TRBJ2-1; 10 nucleotides align to TRBD1. This sequence was found in a man aged 50-60 years who received an inactivated influenza vaccine. For the CDR3, the DNA is TGCGCCAGCAGCCAGGGACAGGGGTACTACAATGAGCAGTTCTTC. Residues: CASSQGQGYYNEQFF.